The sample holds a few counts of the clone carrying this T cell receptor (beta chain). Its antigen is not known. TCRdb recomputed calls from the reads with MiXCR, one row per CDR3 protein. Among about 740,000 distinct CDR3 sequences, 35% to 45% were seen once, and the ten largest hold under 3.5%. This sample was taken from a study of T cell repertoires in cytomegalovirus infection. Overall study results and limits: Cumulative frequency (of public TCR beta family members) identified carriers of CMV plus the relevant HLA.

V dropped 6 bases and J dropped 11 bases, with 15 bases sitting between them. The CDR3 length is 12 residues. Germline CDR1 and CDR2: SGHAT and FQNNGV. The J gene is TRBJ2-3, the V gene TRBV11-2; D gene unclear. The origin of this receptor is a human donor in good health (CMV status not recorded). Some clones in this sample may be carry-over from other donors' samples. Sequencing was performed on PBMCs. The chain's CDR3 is CASRSHDNRQYF. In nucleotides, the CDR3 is TGTGCCAGCAGATCACACGATAACCGGCAGTATTTT.